The source of this T cell receptor beta chain is a study of T-cell memory formation after mild COVID-19. Study-wide results and caveats: Memory cells collected pre-infection included some clones that later responded, suggesting cross-reactive memory joined. Among contracting clones, CD4+ were mainly CM/EM and CD8+ enriched in EMRA.

TCRalpha and TCRbeta libraries used 5'RACE with constant-segment primers and UMIs. TCRdb used MiXCR to reprocess the 5' RACE reads, holding one entry per CDR3 protein. The sample includes roughly 550,000 distinct CDR3 sequences, roughly 22% of them seen just once. As for this clonotype: What it binds is unknown.

Trimming removed 4 bases at V and 5 bases at J, with 20 bases between. Germline V gene data show CDR1 as SEHNR and CDR2 as FQNEAQ (reference sequence). This CDR3 comprises 16 residues. This sequence joins TRBV7-9 and TRBJ2-5; possibly TRBD1 or TRBD2 for D (5 bases each). The sequence derives from an adult woman who had mild COVID-19 (a few samples of this study predate the infection). Cell type and time point are not known. The sequenced material came from PBMCs or a T cell subset sorted from them (not recorded which). This CDR3 is CASSSPVQGPGETQYF. The CDR3 DNA sequence: TGTGCCAGCAGCTCCCCGGTGCAGGGCCCGGGGGAGACCCAGTACTTC.